This T cell receptor (beta chain) was obtained from a study of regulatory T cells in long-lasting Graves disease. Study-wide results and caveats: Persistent disease preferred TRBV28, TRBJ1-2 and TRBJ2-5. Accuracy may have been reduced by the small sample size.

As to this clonotype: No antigen is known for it.

J was trimmed by 8 bases and V by 3 bases; bases with no gene match: 6. The CDR3 has 15 residues. The germline V gene has CDR1 LGHDT and CDR2 YNNKEL (reference sequence). HTBI primers from iRepertoire and Arm-PCR of CDR3 regions yielded the TCR beta libraries. TCRdb passed the multiplex PCR reads through MiXCR, listing each CDR3 protein once. Of 400,000 to 450,000 distinct CDR3 sequences in the sample, 23% were seen once. As to time point: persistent/refractory GD, antithyroid drugs over 5 years with positive TRAb. The TCR library was prepared using RNA isolated from PBMCs. The specimen comprised peripheral blood mononuclear cells (PBMCs), sampled when the disease was refractory, from a patient treated with antithyroid drugs. The chain uses TRBV3-1 and TRBJ2-1; 11 positions match TRBD2. This clonotype originated in a female donor with Graves disease. The CDR3 loop reads CASSQIAGGPYEQFF. The CDR3 bases are TGTGCCAGCAGCCAGATAGCGGGAGGGCCCTATGAGCAGTTCTTC.